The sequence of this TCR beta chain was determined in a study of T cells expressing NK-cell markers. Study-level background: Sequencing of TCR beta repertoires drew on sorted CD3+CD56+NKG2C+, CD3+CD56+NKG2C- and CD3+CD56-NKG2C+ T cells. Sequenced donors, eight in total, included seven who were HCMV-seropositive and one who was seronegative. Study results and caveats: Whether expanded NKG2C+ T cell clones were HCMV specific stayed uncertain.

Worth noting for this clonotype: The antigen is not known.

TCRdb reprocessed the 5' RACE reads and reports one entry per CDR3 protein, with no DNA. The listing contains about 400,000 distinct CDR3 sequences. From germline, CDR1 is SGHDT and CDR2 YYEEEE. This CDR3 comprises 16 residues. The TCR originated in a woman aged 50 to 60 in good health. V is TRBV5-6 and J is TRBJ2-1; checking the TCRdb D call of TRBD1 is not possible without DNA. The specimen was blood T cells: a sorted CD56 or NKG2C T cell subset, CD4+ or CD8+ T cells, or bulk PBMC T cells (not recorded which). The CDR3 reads CASSLEGVDSYNEQFF.